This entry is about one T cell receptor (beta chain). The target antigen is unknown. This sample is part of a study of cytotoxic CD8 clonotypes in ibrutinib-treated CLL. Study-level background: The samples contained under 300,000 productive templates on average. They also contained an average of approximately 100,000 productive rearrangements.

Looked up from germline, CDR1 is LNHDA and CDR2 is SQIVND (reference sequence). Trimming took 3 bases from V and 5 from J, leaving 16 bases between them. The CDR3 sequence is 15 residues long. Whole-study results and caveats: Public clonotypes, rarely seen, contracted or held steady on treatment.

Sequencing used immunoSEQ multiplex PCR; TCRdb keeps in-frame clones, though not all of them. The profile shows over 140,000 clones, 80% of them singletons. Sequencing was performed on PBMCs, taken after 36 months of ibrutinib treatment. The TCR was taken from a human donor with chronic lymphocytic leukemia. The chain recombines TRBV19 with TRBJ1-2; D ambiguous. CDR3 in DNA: TGTGCCAGTAGTATGAGCAGTACCCTAGGGTATGGCTACACCTTC. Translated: CASSMSSTLGYGYTF.